Given below is one T cell receptor beta chain in context. Its antigen is still unknown. These data belong to a study of cytomegalovirus exposure and HLA in healthy donors. The study, taken as a whole, reports: The classifier was said to identify cytomegalovirus status with high specificity and sensitivity. Later on, an analysis tied under 20,000 TCR beta sequences to HLA alleles at 0.05 false discovery rate. Analysis was carried out at a later point, and it linked a missense DCLRE1C variant to TCR beta V- and J-gene trimming.

A multiplex PCR was run with 60 Vbeta primers and 13 Jbeta primers. In the original analysis: Tens of millions of unique TCR beta chains, roughly 11 million of them shared, were counted by a later analysis. Profiled with immunoSEQ multiplex PCR; TCRdb holds only in-frame clones, not every one. V and J calls and clone size are copied from that table; D and trimming were computed from the DNA. The sample lists 90,000 to 150,000 clones, about three quarters occurring once. What was sequenced was PBMCs. The receptor's source is a woman between 40 and 50 years old in good health and CMV-seropositive.

Here the CDR3 DNA reads TGTGCCAGCAGCTTACGGGACAGCCTAGTCTTCTACGAGCAGTACTTC. Translating it yields CASSLRDSLVFYEQYF. The gene calls are TRBV7-8 and TRBJ2-5; 7 bases map to TRBD1. The end of the DNA aligns better with TRBJ2-7, so the J call may be wrong. Germline V CDR1 and CDR2: SGHVS, FQNEAQ. The CDR3 is 16 residues long.